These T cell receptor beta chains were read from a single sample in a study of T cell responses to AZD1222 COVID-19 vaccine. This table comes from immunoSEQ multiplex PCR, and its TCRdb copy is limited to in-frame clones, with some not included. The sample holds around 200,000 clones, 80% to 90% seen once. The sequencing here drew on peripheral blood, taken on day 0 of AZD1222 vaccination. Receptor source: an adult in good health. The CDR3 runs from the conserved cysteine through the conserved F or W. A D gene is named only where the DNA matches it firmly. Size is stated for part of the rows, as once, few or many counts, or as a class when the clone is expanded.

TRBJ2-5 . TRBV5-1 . TGCGCCAGCCGTGCCCTGGGGGGCGGGGAGACCCAGTACTTC CASRALGGGETQYF
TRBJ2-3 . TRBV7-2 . TGTGCCAGCAGCCCTAGCACAGATACGCAGTATTTT CASSPSTDTQYF
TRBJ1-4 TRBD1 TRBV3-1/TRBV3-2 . TGTGCCAGCAGCCACGGACAGGGGAGGCTGTATGAAAAACTGTTTTTT CASSHGQGRLYEKLFF
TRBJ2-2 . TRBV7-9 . TGTGCCAGCGACGACCTGGCCAGCGGAGGGACCGGGGAGCTGTTTTTT CASDDLASGGTGELFF
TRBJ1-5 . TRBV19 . TGTGCCAGTAGTACGGCACAGGTCAATCAGCCCCAGCATTTT CASSTAQVNQPQHF
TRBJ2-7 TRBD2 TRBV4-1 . TGCGCCAGCAGCCAACCAGCGGGAGAGTACGAGCAGTACTTC CASSQPAGEYEQYF
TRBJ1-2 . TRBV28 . TGTGCCAGCAGACCGGGGGGACTGGGGGAAGATGGCTACACCTTC CASRPGGLGEDGYTF
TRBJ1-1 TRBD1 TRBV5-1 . TGCGCCAGCAGCGCCGGGACAGGGGGTGTAAACACTGAAGCTTTCTTT CASSAGTGGVNTEAFF
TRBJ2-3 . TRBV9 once TGTGCCAGCAGCGGGACGTTCACAGATACGCAGTATTTT CASSGTFTDTQYF
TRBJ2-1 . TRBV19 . TGTGCCAGTAGTAATGAGGGTGGAGATGAGCAGTTCTTC CASSNEGGDEQFF
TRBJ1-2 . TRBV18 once TGTGCCAGCTCACCACGTGCCGGACTCTATGGCTACACCTTC CASSPRAGLYGYTF
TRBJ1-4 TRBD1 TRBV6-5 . TGTGCCAGCAGATTACAGGGGAATGAAAAACTGTTTTTT CASRLQGNEKLFF
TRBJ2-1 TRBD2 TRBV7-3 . TGTGCCAGCAGCCTAGCGGGGGGCACCAATGAGCAGTTCTTC CASSLAGGTNEQFF
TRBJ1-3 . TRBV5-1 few TGCGCCAGCAGCTGGGGGGTTGGAAACACCATATATTTT CASSWGVGNTIYF
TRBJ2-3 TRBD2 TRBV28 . TGTGCCAGCAGTCTAAAAAAAGCGGGGGGGCCGGATACGCAGTATTTT CASSLKKAGGPDTQYF
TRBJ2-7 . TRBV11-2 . TGTGCCAGCAGCGAATACGAGCAGTACTTC CASSEYEQYF
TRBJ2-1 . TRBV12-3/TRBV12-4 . TGTGCCAGCAGTTTAATAGCGGTTCCCGTTTTCTTC CASSLIAVPVFF
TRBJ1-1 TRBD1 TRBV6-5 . TGTGCCAACTCCGGGACAGGCACTGAAGCTTTCTTT CANSGTGTEAFF
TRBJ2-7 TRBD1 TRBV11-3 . TGTGCCAGCAGCCAGGAGTTCGGGGCAGGGGGCGGCGAGCAGTACTTC CASSQEFGAGGGEQYF
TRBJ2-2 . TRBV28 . TGTGCCAGCCAGGGTTGGACCAACACCGGGGAGCTGTTTTTT CASQGWTNTGELFF
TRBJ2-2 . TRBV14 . TGTGCCAGCAGCCAACTGGCTGGGGAGCTGTTTTTT CASSQLAGELFF
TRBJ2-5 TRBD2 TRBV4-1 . TGCGCCAGCAGCCAAGACGGGGCGGGGAGGGAAGAGACCCAGTACTTC CASSQDGAGREETQYF
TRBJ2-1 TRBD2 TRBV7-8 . TGTGCCAGCAGCTTACTAGCGGGGCACTACAATGAGCAGTTCTTC CASSLLAGHYNEQFF
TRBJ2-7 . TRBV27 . TGTGCCAGCAGTGACCCCGGACAAACCTCCGAGCAGTACTTC CASSDPGQTSEQYF
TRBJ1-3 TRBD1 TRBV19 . TGTGCCAGTAGTACAGGGGGGACCTCTGGAAACACCATATATTTT CASSTGGTSGNTIYF
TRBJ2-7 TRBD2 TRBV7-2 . TGTGCCAGCAGCTTGGGACTAGCGGGGAGGCAGTACTTC CASSLGLAGRQYF
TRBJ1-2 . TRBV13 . TGTGCCAGCAGCTTCGGGCAGCGGGGCTACGGCTACACCTTC CASSFGQRGYGYTF
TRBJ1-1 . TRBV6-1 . TGTGCCAGCAGTGAAAACAGGAACACTGAAGCTTTCTTT CASSENRNTEAFF
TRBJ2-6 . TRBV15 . TGTGCCACCAGCAGAGTCCAGGGCCCGTACTCTGGGGCCAACGTCCTGACTTTC CATSRVQGPYSGANVLTF
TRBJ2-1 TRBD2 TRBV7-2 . TGTGCCAGCAGCCAAAGCGGGGGTCTCTACAATGAGCAGTTCTTC CASSQSGGLYNEQFF
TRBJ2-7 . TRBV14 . TGTGCCAGCAGCCAATTGCGCGGCTTCTACGAGCAGTACTTC CASSQLRGFYEQYF
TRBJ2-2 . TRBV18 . TGTGCCAGCTCCGTTACCTGGACAGCAAACACCGGGGAGCTGTTTTTT CASSVTWTANTGELFF
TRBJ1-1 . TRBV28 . TGTGCCAGCAGTTCCCTTTCGACAGTGAACACTGAAGCTTTCTTT CASSSLSTVNTEAFF
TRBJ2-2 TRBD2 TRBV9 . TGTGCCAGCAGCGTAGAAGCGGGAGGCACCGGGGAGCTGTTTTTT CASSVEAGGTGELFF
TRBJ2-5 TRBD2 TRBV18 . TGTGCCAGCTCCCCAGGACTAGCGGGAGGAGAGACCCAGTACTTC CASSPGLAGGETQYF
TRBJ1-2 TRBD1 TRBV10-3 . TGTGCCATCAGTGGGGGACAGGGGGCGGGCTATGGCTACACCTTC CAISGGQGAGYGYTF
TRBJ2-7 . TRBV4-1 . TGCGCCAGCAGCCATCCGGGACTCCCCCGGTACTTC CASSHPGLPRYF
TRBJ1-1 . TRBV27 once TGTGCCAGCAGATATTCAGGGGCTGGGAACACTGAAGCTTTCTTT CASRYSGAGNTEAFF
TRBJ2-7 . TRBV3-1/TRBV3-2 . TGTGCCAGCAGCCCCCGCCCGGGACTTACGCTTTACGAGCAGTACTTC CASSPRPGLTLYEQYF
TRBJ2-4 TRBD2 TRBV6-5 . TGTGCCAGCAGCCCCTCGGGAGGTTCTCTTGGCATTCAGTACTTC CASSPSGGSLGIQYF
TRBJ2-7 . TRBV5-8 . TGTGCCAGCAGTTCCCGGGGAGACGAGCAGTACTTC CASSSRGDEQYF
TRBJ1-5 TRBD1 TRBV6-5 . TGTGCCAGCAGTCTGACAGGGTCTGACAATCAGCCCCAGCATTTT CASSLTGSDNQPQHF
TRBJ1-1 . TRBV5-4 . TGTGCCAGCAGCTTGAGGGCAGGAAGAGGAATGAACACTGAAGCTTTCTTT CASSLRAGRGMNTEAFF
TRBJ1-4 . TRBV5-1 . TGCGCCAGCAGCGCAGGGCACGAAAAACTGTTTTTT CASSAGHEKLFF
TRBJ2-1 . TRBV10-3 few TGTGCCATCAAGGGCGGCAGCTCCTACAATGAGCAGTTCTTC CAIKGGSSYNEQFF
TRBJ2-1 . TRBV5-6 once TGTGCCAGCAGCTCGGGAGTCAATGAGCAGTTCTTC CASSSGVNEQFF
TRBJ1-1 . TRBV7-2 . TGTGCCAGCAGCCCACCTACAGGGAGCACTGAAGCTTTCTTT CASSPPTGSTEAFF